This record concerns one T cell receptor beta chain sequence. The junction does not match germline at one end; this may be a read error. This entry is derived from a study of blood T cell repertoires in COVID-19. Background on the study: The United States, Italy and Spain supplied acute and convalescent COVID-19 samples.

Profiling relied on immunoSEQ multiplex PCR, and the TCRdb table lists in-frame clones only, not all of them. Altogether about 140,000 clones are present, about 79% being singletons, with the ten largest covering roughly a tenth. The sample taken for sequencing was peripheral blood. This TCR derives from a man aged 55 to 70 with active or convalescent COVID-19.

The CDR3 reads CASSIQGQLNKKLFF. The CDR3 bases are TGTGCCAGTAGTATCCAGGGGCAACTTAATAAAAAACTGTTTTTT. The gene calls are TRBV19 and TRBJ1-4; tentative D call: TRBD1 (6 bases). Germline V gene lookup returns CDR1 LNHDA and CDR2 SQIVND (reference sequence). The CDR3 length is 15 residues.